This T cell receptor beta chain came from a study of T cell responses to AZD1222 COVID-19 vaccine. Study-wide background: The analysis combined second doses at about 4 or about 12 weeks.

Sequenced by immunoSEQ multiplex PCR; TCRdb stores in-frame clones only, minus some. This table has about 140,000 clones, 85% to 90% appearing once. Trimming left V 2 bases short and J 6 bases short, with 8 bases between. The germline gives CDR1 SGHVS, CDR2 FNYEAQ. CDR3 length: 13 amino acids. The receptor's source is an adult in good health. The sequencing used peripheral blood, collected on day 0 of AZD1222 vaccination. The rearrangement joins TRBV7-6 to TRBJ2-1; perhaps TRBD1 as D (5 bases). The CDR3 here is CASSLRQGNEQFF. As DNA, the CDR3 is TGTGCCAGCAGCTTACGGCAGGGCAATGAGCAGTTCTTC. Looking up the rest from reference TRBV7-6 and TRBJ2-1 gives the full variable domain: GAGVSQSPRYKVTKRGQDVALRCDPISGHVSLYWYRQALGQGPEFLTYFNYEAQQDKSGLPNDRFSAERPEGSISTLTIQRTEQRDSAMYRCASSLRQGNEQFFGPGTRLTVL.